The 24 T cell receptor beta chains reported below all come from one sample, sequenced in a study of blood T cell repertoires in COVID-19. Here immunoSEQ multiplex PCR was the method, and the copy in TCRdb shows in-frame clones only, minus some. The sample shows tens of thousands of clones, approximately 86% of them seen only once. The sequenced sample consisted of peripheral blood. Every receptor here comes from an elderly woman with acute or convalescent COVID-19.

The chain carries TRBV7-9 and TRBJ2-5; D possibly corresponds to TRBD1 (6 bases). The CDR3 has 14 amino acids. In germline, CDR1 is SEHNR, CDR2 FQNEAQ (reference sequence). V was pared by 3 bases and J by 2 bases, with 10 bases between. Written as DNA, the CDR3 is TGTGCCAGCAGCTTTACCGGGACACAAGAGACCCAGTACTTC. Protein product: CASSFTGTQETQYF.

This chain connects TRBV29-1 to TRBJ1-2, with TRBD1 identical over 7 bases. V lost 0 bases and J lost 1; bases outside the gene matches: 5. In germline, CDR1 is SQVTM, CDR2 ANQGSEA. CDR3 length equals 15 residues. This CDR3 is CSVEDHQGGNYGYTF. The CDR3 DNA is TGCAGCGTTGAAGATCACCAGGGGGGTAACTATGGCTACACCTTC.

V and J are TRBV24-1 and TRBJ2-3; tentatively, D is TRBD2 (6 bases). CDR3 size: 15 residues. V lost 4 bases, J lost 2 bases, and 12 bases lay in between. Germline CDR1 KGHDR, CDR2 SFDVKD. In DNA form, the CDR3 reads TGTGCCACCAGTGAGTCTAGCGAACACACAGATACGCAGTATTTT. Its translation is CATSESSEHTDTQYF.

In its sample, this clone was seen a few times. This chain links TRBV2 with TRBJ1-5; D is ambiguous. V lost 7 bases, J lost 6 bases, and 10 bases lay in between. This CDR3 has 12 residues. From germline, CDR1 is SNHLY and CDR2 FYNNEI. CDR3 loop: CASNQAGQPQHF. The DNA for the CDR3 is TGTGCCAGCAACCAGGCCGGTCAGCCCCAGCATTTT. Looking up the rest from reference TRBV2 and TRBJ1-5 gives the full variable domain: EPEVTQTPSHQVTQMGQEVILRCVPISNHLYFYWYRQILGQKVEFLVSFYNNEISEKSEIFDDQFSVERPDGSNFTLKIRSTKLEDSAMYFCASNQAGQPQHFGDGTRLSIL.

The V and J genes are TRBV6-5 and TRBJ2-3; a possible D gene is TRBD1 (6 bases). The CDR3 extends over 15 amino acids. Germline V gene lookup returns CDR1 MNHEY and CDR2 SVGAGI. V was trimmed by 5 bases and J by 3 bases, leaving 15 bases between them. The DNA of the CDR3 is TGTGCCAGCAGTAAACAGGGCCCGGGTACAGATACGCAGTATTTT. Protein: CASSKQGPGTDTQYF.

This CDR3 reads CASSLPSGSAYNEQFF. The CDR3 nucleotides read TGTGCCAGCAGCTTACCTAGCGGGAGTGCGTACAATGAGCAGTTCTTC. This chain connects TRBV7-6 to TRBJ2-1; the match to TRBD2 covers 10 bases. CDR1 and CDR2 (germline): SGHVS, FNYEAQ. V lost 2 bases, J lost 4 bases, and 5 bases stayed unmatched. This CDR3 has 16 amino acids.

The chain carries TRBV6-5 and TRBJ2-4; D is perhaps TRBD2 (6 bases). The V gene lost 7 bases and the J gene lost 9 bases, with 13 bases spanning the gap. Germline lookup yields CDR1 MNHEY and CDR2 SVGAGI. CDR3 length equals 12 residues. The CDR3: CASTGVWGIQYF. CDR3 sequence (DNA): TGTGCCAGCACGGGGGTCTGGGGCATTCAGTACTTC.

The chain is built from TRBV20-1 and TRBJ2-1; D may be TRBD2 (5 bases). This CDR3 spans 14 amino acids. V was shortened by 3 bases and J by 2 bases, with 11 bases between the two germline ends. The germline V gene encodes CDR1 DFQATT and CDR2 SNEGSKA (reference sequence). The CDR3 nucleotides are TGCAGTGCTAGTAAGCGGTTGCCCTACAATGAGCAGTTCTTC. This gives the protein CSASKRLPYNEQFF.

The chain is built from TRBV7-9 and TRBJ2-5, with a weak D call TRBD1 (6 bases). Germline CDR1 is SEHNR and CDR2 is FQNEAQ (reference sequence). The V end lost 2 bases, the J end lost 5 bases, and 9 bases lay between the germline ends. This CDR3 has 13 amino acids. The CDR3 DNA reads TGTGCCAGCAGCTTACAGGGGTTGGAGACCCAGTACTTC. This encodes CASSLQGLETQYF.

The chain uses TRBV10-2 and TRBJ1-1, with TRBD1 identical over 8 bases. Germline CDR1 is WSHSY and CDR2 is SAAADI. This CDR3 is built from 16 residues. After removal of 4 bases from V and 1 base from J, the junction contained 8 bases not matched to a gene. CDR3 coding DNA: TGCGCCAGCAGTGTCGAGACAGGGGTTGCGAACACTGAAGCTTTCTTT. Amino acid sequence: CASSVETGVANTEAFF.

The chain recombines TRBV5-1 with TRBJ2-5; D remains unclear. V was clipped by 0 bases and J by 5 bases, with 8 bases between them. Per germline, CDR1 SGHRS and CDR2 YFSETQ. The CDR3 length is 13 residues. The CDR3 DNA sequence: TGCGCCAGCAGCTTGGGTAGCAGCGAGACCCAGTACTTC. Encoded protein: CASSLGSSETQYF.

The J gene is TRBJ2-1, the V gene TRBV7-2; 12 positions agree with TRBD2. The trim removed 5 bases at V and 4 bases at J, leaving 3 bases unmatched. Germline CDR1 SGHTA, CDR2 FQGNSA. The CDR3 loop spans 15 amino acids. CDR3 nucleotide sequence: TGTGCCAGCAGCCAAGGACTAGCGGGATACAATGAGCAGTTCTTC. It translates to CASSQGLAGYNEQFF.

DNA of the CDR3: TGTGCCAGCAGCCAACGGTCTTTGCAGTACTTC. Translated, it gives CASSQRSLQYF. The chain has TRBV3-1 (or the pseudogene TRBV3-2) and TRBJ2-7, with D hard to call. CDR1 is LGHDT and CDR2 is YNNKEL in the germline V gene (reference sequence). Trimming took 2 bases from V and 9 from J, leaving 8 bases between them. CDR3 length: 11 residues.

Of note for this clone: With a much larger clone just one base away, this may be a read error. The chain couples TRBV7-2 to TRBJ2-7; 10 bases agree with TRBD2. Germline CDR1 reads SGHTA; CDR2 reads FQGNSA. This CDR3 comprises 15 residues. V shed 3 bases and J 4 bases; nucleotides not matched to a gene: 6. The CDR3 DNA sequence: TGTGCCAGCAGCTTCGGGACTAGCGAGAGGTACGAGCAGTACTTC. Translated, it gives CASSFGTSERYEQYF.

The genes are TRBV6-1 and TRBJ1-1; D not certain. With 2 bases removed from V and 4 bases from J, the gap between germline ends came to 8 bases. From germline, CDR1 is MNHNS and CDR2 SASEGT. This CDR3 is 13 amino acids long. Here the CDR3 reads CASSERVFTEAFF. DNA for the CDR3: TGTGCCAGCAGTGAACGTGTCTTCACTGAAGCTTTCTTT.

The V and J genes are TRBV21-1 and TRBJ2-7; TRBD2 is the table's D call, not checked against the DNA. TRBV21-1 is classified as a pseudogene. The CDR3 runs to 17 residues. CDR3 in amino acids: CASSKVGVLAGFYEQYF. The DNA of the CDR3 is TGTGCCAGCAGCAAAGTTGGGGTGTTAGCGGGATTCTACGAGCAGTACTTC.

The chain links TRBV9 to TRBJ1-1; tentative D call: TRBD1 (5 bases). The V and J ends lost 1 base and 5 bases respectively, with 12 bases between them. Germline V gene sequence: CDR1 SGDLS, CDR2 YYNGEE. The CDR3 is 14 residues long. The CDR3 nucleotides read TGTGCCAGCAGCGTAATCAGGGCTCAGACTGAAGCTTTCTTT. Encoded protein: CASSVIRAQTEAFF. The full variable domain, completed using reference TRBV9 and TRBJ1-1, is DSGVTQTPKHLITATGQRVTLRCSPRSGDLSVYWYQQSLDQGLQFLIQYYNGEERAKGNILERFSAQQFPDLHSELNLSSLELGDSALYFCASSVIRAQTEAFFGQGTRLTVV.

This clone was recorded many times. The J gene is TRBJ1-5, the V gene TRBV2; 7 positions agree with TRBD1. The CDR3 contains 16 residues. Germline values: CDR1 SNHLY, CDR2 FYNNEI. V was clipped by 2 bases and J by 5 bases; unmatched bases: 9. CDR3 residues: CASSERGRGRDQPQHF. In DNA form, the CDR3 reads TGTGCCAGCAGTGAAAGGGGGCGGGGTCGGGATCAGCCCCAGCATTTT.

V gene TRBV4-1 combines with J gene TRBJ2-4; 10 bases align to TRBD2. Germline CDR1 and CDR2: MGHRA and YSYEKL. The junction had 12 bases not matched to a gene; V was cut back by 1 base and J by 3 bases. The CDR3 runs to 19 residues. For the CDR3, the DNA is TGCGCCAGCAGCCAAGGTAGTTGGGTCAGCGGGAGGGGCAAAAACATTCAGTACTTC. It codes for CASSQGSWVSGRGKNIQYF.

The rearrangement uses TRBV3-1 (or the pseudogene TRBV3-2) and TRBJ1-4, with 7 positions matching TRBD1. V dropped 4 bases and J dropped 9; count of bases not matched to a gene: 8. Germline V gives CDR1 LGHDT, CDR2 YNNKEL (reference sequence). This CDR3 has 14 residues. The CDR3: CASSPTGQWKKLFF. DNA of the CDR3: TGTGCCAGCAGCCCCACGGGACAGTGGAAAAAACTGTTTTTT.

The rearrangement joins TRBV3-1 (or the pseudogene TRBV3-2) to TRBJ1-1; D not certain. With 0 bases removed from V and 1 base from J, the gap between germline ends came to 9 bases. CDR3 length: 15 amino acids. The germline V gene has CDR1 LGHDT and CDR2 YNNKEL (reference sequence). This CDR3 reads CASSQDEGPNTEAFF. The CDR3 DNA is TGTGCCAGCAGCCAAGACGAGGGCCCGAACACTGAAGCTTTCTTT.

The J gene is TRBJ2-7, the V gene TRBV6-5; 7 bases match TRBD2. Germline-derived CDR1 and CDR2 are MNHEY and SVGAGI. CDR3 length: 12 residues. With V trimmed by 6 bases and J by 5 bases, 4 bases remained unmatched. This chain's CDR3 is CASSARGDEQYF. CDR3 DNA sequence: TGTGCCAGCAGCGCTCGGGGGGACGAGCAGTACTTC.

This chain links TRBV2 with TRBJ2-7; D perhaps matches TRBD2 (6 bases). V was shortened by 5 bases and J by 0 bases, with 14 bases between the two germline ends. This CDR3 comprises 15 residues. Per the germline V gene, CDR1 is SNHLY and CDR2 is FYNNEI. CDR3 sequence reads: CASSRHGGSSYEQYF. Written as DNA, the CDR3 is TGTGCCAGCAGTCGCCACGGGGGAAGCTCCTACGAGCAGTACTTC.

This sequence joins TRBV18 and TRBJ1-5; 9 nucleotides match TRBD1. The CDR3 spans 13 residues. The germline V gene encodes CDR1 KGHSH and CDR2 LQKENI. V lost 10 bases to trimming and J lost 5 bases; unmatched junction nucleotides: 6. The CDR3 loop reads CATGQGLDQPQHF. In DNA form, the CDR3 reads TGTGCCACGGGACAGGGCTTGGATCAGCCCCAGCATTTT.